Sequencing of this TCR beta chain was carried out in a study of cytomegalovirus exposure and HLA in healthy donors. Both 60 Vbeta primers and 13 Jbeta primers went into the PCR. Assay: immunoSEQ multiplex PCR; the TCRdb copy retains only in-frame clones and omits some. The table has over 110,000 clones, approximately 83% seen once; the top ten hold 2% to 3%. With 4 bases removed from V and 2 bases from J, the gap between germline ends came to 15 bases. CDR1 KGHSH and CDR2 LQKENI come from the germline V gene. The CDR3 length is 15 residues. This sequence joins TRBV18 and TRBJ2-7; D is perhaps TRBD1 (6 bases). This sequence originates from a male donor in good health and CMV-seronegative. Material: PBMCs. The CDR3 DNA reads TGTGCCAGCTCACGCCCGTCGACAGGTCCCTACGAGCAGTACTTC. Protein product: CASSRPSTGPYEQYF.